These 21 T cell receptor beta chains share one sample of origin, sequenced in a study of somatic mutations in cytotoxic T cells in rheumatoid arthritis. Here immunoSEQ multiplex PCR was the method, and the copy in TCRdb shows in-frame clones only, minus some. The sample records approximately 33,000 clones, about 84% being singletons. Input material: CD8+ T cells sorted from blood. Source of these receptors: a man in his forties in good health.

As DNA, the CDR3 is TGCGCCAGCAGCCAAGATACGGGTCGCAATCAGCCCCAGCATTTT. Residues: CASSQDTGRNQPQHF. The V and J genes are TRBV4-3 and TRBJ1-5; unclear D gene. The germline V and J ends were trimmed by 0 bases and 2 bases, with 8 bases remaining between them. The CDR3 covers 15 residues. Per the germline V gene, CDR1 is LGHNA and CDR2 is YSLEER.

J is TRBJ1-4 and V is TRBV2; maybe TRBD1 (5 bases). CDR1 and CDR2 (germline): SNHLY, FYNNEI. The V gene lost 8 bases and the J gene lost 1 base, with 14 bases spanning the gap. CDR3 length: 15 amino acids. CDR3 sequence: CASGDGRRTNEKLFF. CDR3 coding DNA: TGTGCCAGCGGGGACGGACGGCGAACTAATGAAAAACTGTTTTTT.

Only one count was recorded for this clone. This sequence joins TRBV30 and TRBJ2-3; 9 bases match TRBD2. The CDR3 runs to 15 residues. V was pared by 0 bases and J by 3 bases, with 4 bases of the junction left unmatched. Germline lookup yields CDR1 GTSNPN and CDR2 SVGIG (reference sequence). The CDR3 here is CAWSVPREGTDTQYF. The CDR3 nucleotides are TGTGCCTGGAGTGTACCGCGGGAGGGGACAGATACGCAGTATTTT.

This sequence joins TRBV9 and TRBJ1-1; D remains ambiguous. There are 14 residues in the CDR3. Germline CDR1 reads SGDLS; CDR2 reads YYNGEE. V lost 1 base and J lost 1, with 8 bases in between. The CDR3 bases are TGTGCCAGCAGCGTAAACATCCAGAACACTGAAGCTTTCTTT. Its protein product is CASSVNIQNTEAFF.

The V gene is TRBV14, the J gene TRBJ2-2, with 7 bases that match TRBD2. CDR1 and CDR2 from the germline V gene are SGHDN and FVKESK. CDR3 length: 17 amino acids. J gave up 5 bases and V 0 bases, and 9 bases lay outside the gene matches. The CDR3 reads CASSQDGTTEGTGELFF. The CDR3 region has the DNA TGTGCCAGCAGCCAAGACGGGACTACCGAGGGAACCGGGGAGCTGTTTTTT.

This clone showed up just a few times. This chain joins TRBV27 and TRBJ2-7; possible D gene TRBD2, 5 bases. Germline values: CDR1 MNHEY, CDR2 SMNVEV (reference sequence). The CDR3 sequence is 14 residues long. V lost 6 bases to trimming and J lost 0 bases, with 12 bases between them. In nucleotides, the CDR3 is TGTGCCAGCAGGGACTCTTACAGCTCCTACGAGCAGTACTTC. This encodes CASRDSYSSYEQYF.

The rearrangement uses TRBV30 and TRBJ2-2; D might be TRBD2 (5 bases). Trimming pared 3 bases from V and 8 bases from J, leaving 10 bases between. This CDR3 is 12 amino acids long. Germline lookup yields CDR1 GTSNPN and CDR2 SVGIG (reference sequence). In DNA, the CDR3 is TGTGCCTGGAGGCTAGCCGTAGGGGAGCTGTTTTTT. Protein: CAWRLAVGELFF.

In this sample, this clone turned up once. This sequence joins TRBV6-5 and TRBJ2-7; D is undetermined. V was trimmed by 3 bases and J by 5 bases, leaving 14 bases between them. This CDR3 spans 14 amino acids. From germline, CDR1 is MNHEY and CDR2 SVGAGI. CDR3 coding DNA: TGTGCCAGCAGTTATAACAGATATCCCAACGAGCAGTACTTC. Residues: CASSYNRYPNEQYF.

This chain uses TRBV9 with TRBJ2-7; D is undetermined. The CDR3 has 14 residues. V gave up 0 bases and J gave up 2 bases, with 9 bases separating them. CDR1 is SGDLS and CDR2 is YYNGEE in the germline V gene. CDR3 sequence reads: CASSVDRDAYEQYF. The CDR3 region has the DNA TGTGCCAGCAGCGTAGATAGGGATGCCTACGAGCAGTACTTC.

In its sample, this clone was seen a few times. The CDR3 region has the DNA TGTGCCAGCAGTCGGAGGGAAACTGAAAAACTGTTTTTT. Its protein is CASSRRETEKLFF. This chain links TRBV27 with TRBJ1-4; D is ambiguous. V lost 5 bases and J lost 7, with 11 bases in between. Germline V gene data show CDR1 as MNHEY and CDR2 as SMNVEV (reference sequence). This CDR3 comprises 13 residues.

The rearrangement joins TRBV28 to TRBJ1-2; D is perhaps TRBD1 (5 bases). The CDR3 consists of 14 residues. V was pared by 5 bases and J by 3 bases, with 13 bases between. Germline loops: CDR1 MDHEN, CDR2 SYDVKM. CDR3 sequence reads: CASSHRDRDYGYTF. The DNA for the CDR3 is TGTGCCAGCAGTCACCGGGACCGCGACTATGGCTACACCTTC.

The gene calls are TRBV5-1 and TRBJ2-7; D is uncertain. The V end was cut by 4 bases, the J end by 4 bases, with 12 bases between. Per the germline V gene, CDR1 is SGHRS and CDR2 is YFSETQ. CDR3 length: 13 residues. The CDR3 nucleotides read TGCGCCAGCAGCCCTCCAATGTCGTACGAGCAGTACTTC. Translation gives CASSPPMSYEQYF.

This chain connects TRBV19 to TRBJ1-2; possibly TRBD1 for D (5 bases). The CDR3 has 15 amino acids. Deletions cut 4 bases from V and 6 bases from J, with 18 bases between. Germline V gene lookup returns CDR1 LNHDA and CDR2 SQIVND (reference sequence). CDR3 bases: TGTGCCAGTAGTAGCCCCTTGGCAGGGAGCCATGGCTACACCTTC. Encoded protein: CASSSPLAGSHGYTF.

The chain has TRBV7-2 and TRBJ2-7; possibly TRBD1 or TRBD2 for D (5 bases each). CDR1 SGHTA and CDR2 FQGNSA come from the germline V gene. The CDR3 loop spans 15 amino acids. The V gene lost 5 bases and the J gene lost 3 bases, with 17 bases spanning the gap. CDR3 in DNA: TGTGCCAGCAGCCTACCTACGGGGCCCAACTACGAGCAGTACTTC. Amino acid sequence: CASSLPTGPNYEQYF.

This sequence joins TRBV7-9 and TRBJ1-4; unclear D gene. V shed 1 base and J shed 0 bases, with 6 bases lying between them. Germline V gene lookup returns CDR1 SEHNR and CDR2 FQNEAQ (reference sequence). The CDR3 spans 15 residues. This CDR3 reads CASSLVGATNEKLFF. CDR3 nucleotides: TGTGCCAGCAGCTTAGTTGGAGCAACTAATGAAAAACTGTTTTTT.

The V call is TRBV7-9, the J call TRBJ2-1; 7 nucleotides match TRBD2. Germline trimming cut 5 bases from V and 0 bases from J; bases unmatched to any gene: 10. The CDR3 has 17 amino acids. Looked up from germline, CDR1 is SEHNR and CDR2 is FQNEAQ (reference sequence). The CDR3 protein is CASSPLNAGDSYNEQFF. DNA for the CDR3: TGTGCCAGCAGCCCCCTTAACGCGGGAGACTCCTACAATGAGCAGTTCTTC. Using reference TRBV7-9 and TRBJ2-1 for the parts outside the CDR3, the full variable domain is DTGVSQNPRHKITKRGQNVTFRCDPISEHNRLYWYRQTLGQGPEFLTYFQNEAQLEKSRLLSDRFSAERPKGSFSTLEIQRTEQGDSAMYLCASSPLNAGDSYNEQFFGPGTRLTVL.

The chain recombines TRBV7-9 with TRBJ2-7; no reliable D call. Deletions cut 3 bases from V and 5 bases from J, with 5 bases between. The germline V gene encodes CDR1 SEHNR and CDR2 FQNEAQ (reference sequence). The CDR3 is 11 residues long. CDR3 residues: CASSFSNEQYF. The CDR3 region has the DNA TGTGCCAGCAGCTTTTCCAACGAGCAGTACTTC.

This rearrangement joins TRBV28 to TRBJ2-7; a possible D gene is TRBD2 (6 bases). Germline loops: CDR1 MDHEN, CDR2 SYDVKM. Trimming pared 2 bases from V and 0 bases from J, leaving 11 bases between. The CDR3 covers 15 residues. CDR3 sequence (DNA): TGTGCCAGCAGTTTAGCGGGGTTGGGCTCCTACGAGCAGTACTTC. Its translation: CASSLAGLGSYEQYF.

This rearrangement joins TRBV4-3 to TRBJ2-3; D is unresolved. The CDR3 is made up of 14 amino acids. The germline CDR1 and CDR2 sequences are LGHNA and YSLEER. V lost 1 base to trimming and J lost 1 base, with 6 bases between them. CDR3 amino acids: CASSQVGRTDTQYF. CDR3 coding DNA: TGCGCCAGCAGCCAAGTGGGCCGCACAGATACGCAGTATTTT.

The V call is TRBV30, the J call TRBJ2-7; either TRBD1 or TRBD2 may supply D (5 bases each). Between the trimmed V and J ends, which lost 0 bases and 5 bases, there was a span of 17 bases. This CDR3 comprises 15 residues. Germline V gene sequence: CDR1 GTSNPN, CDR2 SVGIG (reference sequence). Here the CDR3 DNA reads TGTGCCTGGAGTGTCTGGGAACAGGACTGGGACGAGCAGTACTTC. Protein product: CAWSVWEQDWDEQYF.

The V call is TRBV7-8, the J call TRBJ2-6; D is possibly TRBD1 (5 bases). Germline CDR1 is SGHVS and CDR2 is FQNEAQ. The germline V and J ends were trimmed by 3 bases and 0 bases, with 6 bases remaining between them. CDR3 length: 15 amino acids. CDR3 bases: TGTGCCAGCAGCTTCCAGGGCTCTGGGGCCAACGTCCTGACTTTC. This sequence encodes CASSFQGSGANVLTF.